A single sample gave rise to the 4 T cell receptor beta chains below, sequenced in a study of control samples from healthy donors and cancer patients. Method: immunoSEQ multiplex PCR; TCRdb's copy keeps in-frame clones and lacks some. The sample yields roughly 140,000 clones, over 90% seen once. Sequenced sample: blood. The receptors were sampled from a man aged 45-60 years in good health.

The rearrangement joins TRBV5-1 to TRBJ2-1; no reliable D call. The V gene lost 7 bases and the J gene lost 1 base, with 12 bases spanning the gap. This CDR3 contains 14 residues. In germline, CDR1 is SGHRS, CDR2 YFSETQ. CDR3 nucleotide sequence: TGCGCCAGCGACACCCTGGGTTCCTACAATGAGCAGTTCTTC. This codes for CASDTLGSYNEQFF.

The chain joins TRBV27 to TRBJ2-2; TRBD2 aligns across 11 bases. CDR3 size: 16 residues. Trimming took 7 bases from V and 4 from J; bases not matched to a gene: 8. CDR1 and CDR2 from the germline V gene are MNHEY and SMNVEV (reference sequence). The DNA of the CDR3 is TGTGCCAGCATCGGACTAGCGGGCCTCTCCACCGGGGAGCTGTTTTTT. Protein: CASIGLAGLSTGELFF.

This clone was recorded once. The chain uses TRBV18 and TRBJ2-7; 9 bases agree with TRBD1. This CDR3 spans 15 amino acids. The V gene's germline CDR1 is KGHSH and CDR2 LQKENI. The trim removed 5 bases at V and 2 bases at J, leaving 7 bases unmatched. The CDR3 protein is CASSKPGQGAYEQYF. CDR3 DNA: TGTGCCAGCTCAAAACCGGGACAGGGAGCCTACGAGCAGTACTTC.

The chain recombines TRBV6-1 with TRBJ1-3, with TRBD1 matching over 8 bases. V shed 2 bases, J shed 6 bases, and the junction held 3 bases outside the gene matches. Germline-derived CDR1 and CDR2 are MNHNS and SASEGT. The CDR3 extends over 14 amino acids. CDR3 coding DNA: TGTGCCAGCAGTGAAAGCAGGGGGCAAAACACCATATATTTT. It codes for CASSESRGQNTIYF.